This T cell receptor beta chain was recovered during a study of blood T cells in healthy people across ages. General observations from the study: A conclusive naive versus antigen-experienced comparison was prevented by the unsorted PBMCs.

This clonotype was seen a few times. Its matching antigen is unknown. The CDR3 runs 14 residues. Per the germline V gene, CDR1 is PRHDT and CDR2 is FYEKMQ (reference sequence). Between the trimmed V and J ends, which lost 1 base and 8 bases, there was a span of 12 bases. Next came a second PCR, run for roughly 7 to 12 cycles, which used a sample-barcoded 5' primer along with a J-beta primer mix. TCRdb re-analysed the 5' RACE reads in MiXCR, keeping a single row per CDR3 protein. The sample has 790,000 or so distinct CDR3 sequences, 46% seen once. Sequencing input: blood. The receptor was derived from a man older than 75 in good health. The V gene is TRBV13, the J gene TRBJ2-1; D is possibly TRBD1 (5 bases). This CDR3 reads CASSLVTEQDEQFF. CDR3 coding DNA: TGTGCCAGCAGCTTAGTCACGGAACAGGATGAGCAGTTCTTC.